The sequence of this TCR beta chain was determined in a study of blood T cells in healthy people across ages. Whole-study context: Per two T cells, template switching captured roughly one barcoded beta molecule.

Primers used in a second PCR of roughly 6 to 11 cycles were a sample-barcoded 5' primer and a J-beta primer mix. TCRdb re-analysed the 5' RACE reads in MiXCR, keeping a single row per CDR3 protein. Of approximately 700,000 distinct CDR3 sequences in the sample, about 32% were seen once. Per germline, CDR1 SEHNR and CDR2 FQNEAQ (reference sequence). Trimming took off 1 base at V and 5 bases at J, with 0 bases between the two ends. This CDR3 is built from 12 residues. Whole-study results and caveats: The study lacked donor CMV status, which possibly confounded expanded clonotype changes. Age brought a roughly linear fall in TCR beta diversity measured per million T cells.

This clonotype was observed once. The target antigen is unknown. Material: blood. The sequence was collected from an elderly woman in good health. V usage is TRBV7-9 and J usage is TRBJ2-6; D not certain. CDR3 nucleotide sequence: TGTGCCAGCAGCTTAGGGGCCAACGTCCTGACTTTC. Protein product: CASSLGANVLTF.